The 9 T cell receptor beta chains presented below share a single source sample, sequenced in a study of T cells in women clearing cervical HPV infection. The protocol was immunoSEQ multiplex PCR, while the TCRdb copy is restricted to in-frame clones and leaves out a portion. The table for this sample gives about 36,000 clones. Material for sequencing was blood buffy coat. The receptor source for this set is a woman aged 18 to 69 with a cervical HPV16 infection that either progressed to CIN3+ or cleared (not recorded which).

On this clone: The read terminates 3 residues ahead of where the CDR3 ends, so the germline J gene completes it. J is TRBJ2-1 and V is TRBV10-3, with TRBD1 matching over 7 bases. J lost 1 base, V lost 4 bases, and 4 bases had no gene match. This CDR3 has 15 amino acids. Germline V gene sequence: CDR1 ENHRY, CDR2 SYGVKD. CDR3: CAISGQGRSYNEQFF. Incomplete CDR3 DNA: TGTGCCATCAGTGGACAGGGCCGATCCTACAATGAG.

Concerning this clone: The read finishes 3 residues shy of the CDR3 end, and the germline J gene is used to complete it. The gene calls are TRBV5-1 and TRBJ2-5; TRBD1 aligns across 9 bases. Trimming cost V 0 bases and J 4 bases; bases outside gene matches: 13. The germline V gene has CDR1 SGHRS and CDR2 YFSETQ. The CDR3 totals 18 residues. The CDR3 sequence: CASSLGRQGVATAETQYF. The covered CDR3 bases are TGCGCCAGCAGCTTGGGACGACAGGGGGTGGCTACTGCAGAGACC.

As regards this clone: The sequenced fragment ends 3 residues before the CDR3 boundary, so the rest is inferred from the germline J gene. The chain joins TRBV20-1 to TRBJ1-3; D might be TRBD1 (5 bases). The germline V and J ends were trimmed by 0 bases and 2 bases, with 11 bases remaining between them. Germline assignment: CDR1 DFQATT and CDR2 SNEGSKA (reference sequence). The CDR3 runs 15 residues. CDR3 DNA (partial): TGCAGTGCTAGAGACATGACAGTGCCTGGAAACACC. Its protein product is CSARDMTVPGNT. The entire CDR3 protein reads CSARDMTVPGNTIYF.

Comments on this clone: The read terminates 3 residues ahead of where the CDR3 ends, so the germline J gene completes it. The chain employs TRBV12-5 and TRBJ2-7; TRBD2 matches 14 bases. V was clipped by 5 bases and J by 4 bases; unmatched bases: 10. The germline CDR1 and CDR2 sequences are LGHNT and FRNRAP. The CDR3 covers 17 residues. Incomplete CDR3 DNA: TGTGCTAGTGGTCCAGCCTCGACTAGCGGGGGGGCTTACGAG. Translation: CASGPASTSGGAYE. The CDR3 as a whole reads CASGPASTSGGAYEQYF. The complete variable domain, with remaining parts taken from reference TRBV12-5 and TRBJ2-7, reads DARVTQTPRHKVTEMGQEVTMRCQPILGHNTVFWYRQTMMQGLELLAYFRNRAPLDDSGMPKDRFSAEMPDATLATLKIQPSEPRDSAVYFCASGPASTSGGAYEQYFGPGTRLTVT.

In regard to this clone: The missing CDR3 end, 3 residues past where the read stops, is filled in from the germline J gene. The rearrangement uses TRBV10-2 and TRBJ1-2, with D unresolved. V lost 3 bases to trimming and J lost 4 bases, with 12 bases between them. The CDR3 runs to 14 residues. From germline, CDR1 is WSHSY and CDR2 SAAADI. The sequenced part of the CDR3 DNA is TGCGCCAGCAGTGACGCAGGTCAAAGCTATGGC. Translation gives CASSDAGQSYG. The CDR3 in full is CASSDAGQSYGYTF.

The part of the CDR3 DNA that was read is TGTGCCAGCAGCTTCGGGGGGAATCAGCCC. This gives the protein CASSFGGNQP. The CDR3 in its entirety is CASSFGGNQPQHF. V and J are TRBV13 and TRBJ1-5, with D perhaps TRBD1 (5 bases). The read gets to within 3 residues of the CDR3 end, and the germline J gene fills in the rest. V lost 3 bases, J lost 4 bases, and 7 bases lay in between. This CDR3 is 13 amino acids long. Germline V CDR1 and CDR2: PRHDT, FYEKMQ (reference sequence).

To note about this clone: The read terminates 3 residues ahead of where the CDR3 ends, so the germline J gene completes it. The chain joins TRBV19 to TRBJ1-5; 9 bases map to TRBD1. The CDR3 consists of 15 residues. Per the germline V gene, CDR1 is LNHDA and CDR2 is SQIVND (reference sequence). With V trimmed by 3 bases and J by 5 bases, 5 bases remained unmatched. The CDR3 is CASSIYRGRYQPQHF. The CDR3 bases that were read are TGTGCCAGTAGTATTTACAGGGGGCGCTATCAGCCC.

The CDR3 sequence is CASSRGQYTSYGYTF. The covered CDR3 bases are TGTGCCAGCAGCAGAGGACAGTACACAAGCTATGGC. The rearrangement links TRBV7-8 to TRBJ1-2; a possible D gene is TRBD1 (6 bases). Coverage ceases 3 residues before the CDR3 finishes, and the germline J gene fills in the end. The V end lost 5 bases, the J end lost 4 bases, and 17 bases lay between the germline ends. Germline V lookup: CDR1 SGHVS, CDR2 FQNEAQ. The CDR3 is made up of 15 amino acids.

To note about this clone: The read terminates 3 residues ahead of where the CDR3 ends, so the germline J gene completes it. The J gene is TRBJ2-1, the V gene TRBV19; 10 nucleotides agree with TRBD2. Germline lookup yields CDR1 LNHDA and CDR2 SQIVND (reference sequence). The CDR3 extends over 15 amino acids. Trimming at V came to 4 bases and at J to 4 bases, leaving 4 bases not matched to a gene. The CDR3 DNA, read in part, is TGTGCCAGTAGTACTCCTAGCGGGGGATACAATGAG. Its translation: CASSTPSGGYNE. The full CDR3 protein is CASSTPSGGYNEQFF.